This section outlines one TCR beta chain sequence together with its context. Antigen: not known. The source of the sample is a study of T cell repertoires in cytomegalovirus infection. The overall study: The authors used CMV epitopes that were HLA-C-restricted (recently identified) and HLA-B-restricted (well studied). Study-level points and caveats: In two of eight donors, the top clonotype was HLA-C-restricted CMV-specific.

The V end was cut by 3 bases, the J end by 3 bases, with 12 bases between. CDR3 length: 14 amino acids. TCRdb redid the calling of the reads with MiXCR, one entry per CDR3 protein. The sample comprises roughly 150,000 distinct CDR3 sequences, over 30% of which are singletons, and around half rests with the top ten. The source is a human donor in good health (CMV status not recorded). Some clones in this sample may be carry-over from other donors' samples. Sequenced material: CD8+ T cells from cultured PBMCs, taken from culture after CMV antigen stimulation. The rearrangement uses TRBV12-3 or TRBV12-4 and TRBJ2-7; possibly TRBD1 for D (6 bases). The CDR3 DNA sequence: TGTGCCAGCAGTTTTACAGGGACAAACTACGAGCAGTACTTC. Its protein product is CASSFTGTNYEQYF.